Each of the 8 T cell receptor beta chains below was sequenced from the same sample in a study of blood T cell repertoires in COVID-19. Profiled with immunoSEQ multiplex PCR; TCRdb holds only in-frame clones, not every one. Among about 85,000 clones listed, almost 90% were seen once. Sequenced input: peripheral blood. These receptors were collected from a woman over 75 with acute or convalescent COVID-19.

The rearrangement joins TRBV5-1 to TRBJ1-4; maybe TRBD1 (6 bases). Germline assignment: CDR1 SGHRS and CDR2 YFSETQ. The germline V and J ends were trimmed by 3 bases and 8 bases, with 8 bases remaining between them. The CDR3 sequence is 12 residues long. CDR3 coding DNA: TGCGCCAGCAGCTCGGGGGGCGAAAAACTGTTTTTT. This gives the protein CASSSGGEKLFF.

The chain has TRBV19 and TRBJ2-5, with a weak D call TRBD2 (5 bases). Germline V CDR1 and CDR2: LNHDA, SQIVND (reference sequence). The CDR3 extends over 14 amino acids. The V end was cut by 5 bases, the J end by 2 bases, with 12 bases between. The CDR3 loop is CASSSGRTQETQYF. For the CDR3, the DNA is TGTGCCAGTAGTTCAGGACGGACTCAAGAGACCCAGTACTTC.

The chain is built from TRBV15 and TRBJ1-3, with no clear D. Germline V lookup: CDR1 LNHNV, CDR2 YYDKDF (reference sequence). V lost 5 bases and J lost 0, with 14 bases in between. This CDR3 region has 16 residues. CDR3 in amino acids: CATSLDGGNSGNTIYF. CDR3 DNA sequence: TGTGCCACCAGCCTCGACGGAGGGAACTCTGGAAACACCATATATTTT.

The CDR3 nucleotides read TGTGCCAGCAGCTTAGCTAGCGGGGGTTACAATGAGCAGTTCTTC. Amino acids: CASSLASGGYNEQFF. This rearrangement joins TRBV7-2 to TRBJ2-1, with 9 bases matching TRBD2. V dropped 0 bases and J dropped 4; count of bases not matched to a gene: 1. The CDR3 is 15 amino acids. The V gene's germline CDR1 is SGHTA and CDR2 FQGNSA. The variable domain in full, with the rest retrieved from reference TRBV7-2 and TRBJ2-1, is GAGVSQSPSNKVTEKGKDVELRCDPISGHTALYWYRQSLGQGLEFLIYFQGNSAPDKSGLPSDRFSAERTGGSVSTLTIQRTQQEDSAVYLCASSLASGGYNEQFFGPGTRLTVL.

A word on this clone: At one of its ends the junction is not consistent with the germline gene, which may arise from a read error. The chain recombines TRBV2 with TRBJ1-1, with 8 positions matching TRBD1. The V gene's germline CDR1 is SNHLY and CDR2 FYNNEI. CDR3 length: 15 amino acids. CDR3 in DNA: TGTGCCAGCAGTGAACTCCAGGGACAGGTCCCTTATGATTCGTTT. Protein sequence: CASSELQGQVPYDSF.

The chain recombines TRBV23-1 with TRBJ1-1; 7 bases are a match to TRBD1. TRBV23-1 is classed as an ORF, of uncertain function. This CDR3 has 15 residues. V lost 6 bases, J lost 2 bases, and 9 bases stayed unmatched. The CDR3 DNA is TGCGCCAGCAGCCTCCAGGACAGGTTAAACACTGAAGCTTTCTTT. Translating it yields CASSLQDRLNTEAFF.

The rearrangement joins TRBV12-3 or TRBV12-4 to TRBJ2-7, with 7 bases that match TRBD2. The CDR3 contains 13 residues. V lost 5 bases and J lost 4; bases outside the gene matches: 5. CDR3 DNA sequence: TGTGCCAGCAGTCCGTCCGGGGGGTACGAGCAGTACTTC. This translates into CASSPSGGYEQYF.

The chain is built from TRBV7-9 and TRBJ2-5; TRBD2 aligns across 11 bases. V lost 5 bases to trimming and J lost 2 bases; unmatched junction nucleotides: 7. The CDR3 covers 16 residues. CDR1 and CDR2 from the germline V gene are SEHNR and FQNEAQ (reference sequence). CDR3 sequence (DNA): TGTGCCAGCAGCCGACTAGCGGGGTCGGGTCAAGAGACCCAGTACTTC. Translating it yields CASSRLAGSGQETQYF. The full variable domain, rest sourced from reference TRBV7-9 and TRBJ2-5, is DTGVSQNPRHKITKRGQNVTFRCDPISEHNRLYWYRQTLGQGPEFLTYFQNEAQLEKSRLLSDRFSAERPKGSFSTLEIQRTEQGDSAMYLCASSRLAGSGQETQYFGPGTRLLVL.